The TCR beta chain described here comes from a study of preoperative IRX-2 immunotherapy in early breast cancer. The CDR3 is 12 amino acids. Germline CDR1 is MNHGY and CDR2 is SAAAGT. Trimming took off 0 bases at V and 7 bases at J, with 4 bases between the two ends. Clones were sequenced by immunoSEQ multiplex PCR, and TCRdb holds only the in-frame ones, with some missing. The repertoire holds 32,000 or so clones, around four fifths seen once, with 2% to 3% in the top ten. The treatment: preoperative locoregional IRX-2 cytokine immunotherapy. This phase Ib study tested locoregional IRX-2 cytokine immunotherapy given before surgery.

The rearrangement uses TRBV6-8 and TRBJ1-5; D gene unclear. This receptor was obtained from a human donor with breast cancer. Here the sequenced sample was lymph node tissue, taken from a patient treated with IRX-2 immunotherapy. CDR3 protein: CASSYSEQPQHF. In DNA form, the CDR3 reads TGTGCCAGCAGTTACTCGGAACAGCCCCAGCATTTT.